A single sample is the source of the 32 T cell receptor beta chains below, sequenced in a study of blood T cell repertoires in COVID-19. TCRdb's table, derived via immunoSEQ multiplex PCR, lists solely in-frame clones and lacks some. The sample carries about 440,000 clones, about 85% recorded once. The sample was PBMCs or T cells enriched from blood (not recorded which). These receptors were collected from a young woman with acute COVID-19.

J is TRBJ2-1 and V is TRBV2; 7 bases align to TRBD2. CDR3 length: 12 residues. The germline CDR1 and CDR2 sequences are SNHLY and FYNNEI. V trimming: 7 bases; J trimming: 9 bases; junction bases outside the gene matches: 6. DNA of the CDR3: TGTGCCAGCACCTTTAGCGGGCCTGAGCAGTTCTTC. Amino acid sequence: CASTFSGPEQFF.

The genes are TRBV7-2 and TRBJ2-7; 11 nucleotides align to TRBD2. Trimming removed 5 bases from V and 6 bases from J; junction bases left unmatched: 9. Germline V lookup: CDR1 SGHTA, CDR2 FQGNSA. This CDR3 comprises 15 residues. The DNA for the CDR3 is TGTGCCAGCAGCCATCCCGCTAGCGGGAGGCCCGAGCAGTACTTC. Its protein is CASSHPASGRPEQYF.

V and J are TRBV10-3 and TRBJ1-1; no firm D call. The V and J ends lost 1 base and 8 bases respectively, with 8 bases between them. CDR3 size: 12 residues. CDR1 is ENHRY and CDR2 is SYGVKD in the germline V gene. This CDR3 is CAISELRREAFF. The CDR3 DNA follows: TGTGCCATCAGTGAGTTAAGGCGGGAAGCTTTCTTT.

This chain connects TRBV12-3 or TRBV12-4 to TRBJ1-2; the match to TRBD1 covers 7 bases. Germline trimming cut 3 bases from V and 14 bases from J; bases unmatched to any gene: 12. CDR3 length: 13 residues. Here the CDR3 DNA reads TGTGCCAGCAGTTTCGGGTACAGGGGTGCCCCTACCTTC. Its translation is CASSFGYRGAPTF.

V and J are TRBV14 and TRBJ2-7; possibly TRBD1 for D (6 bases). The CDR3 extends over 13 amino acids. Trimming left V 2 bases short and J 4 bases short, with 9 bases between. Germline loops: CDR1 SGHDN, CDR2 FVKESK. This CDR3 reads CASSQYRAYEQYF. The DNA for the CDR3 is TGTGCCAGCAGCCAATACAGGGCATACGAGCAGTACTTC.

The chain uses TRBV9 and TRBJ2-2; the match to TRBD2 covers 9 bases. With 3 bases clipped from V and 4 bases from J, the junction kept 13 bases outside the gene matches. The CDR3 consists of 18 residues. Germline-derived CDR1 and CDR2 are SGDLS and YYNGEE. CDR3 nucleotide sequence: TGTGCCAGCAGCGCTTATCGGGTAGCGGGAGAAGGCACCGGGGAGCTGTTTTTT. Its translation is CASSAYRVAGEGTGELFF.

Comment on this clone: Other DNA sequences in this specimen translate into the identical CDR3. The chain couples TRBV12-3 or TRBV12-4 to TRBJ1-5; D not resolved. V was pared by 6 bases and J by 4 bases, with 7 bases between. The length of the CDR3 is 12 residues. The CDR3 nucleotides are TGTGCCAGCAGAACCCAGAATCAGCCCCAGCATTTT. It is translated as CASRTQNQPQHF.

The chain uses TRBV29-1 and TRBJ2-1, with 7 bases that match TRBD2. Germline CDR1 is SQVTM and CDR2 is ANQGSEA. V shed 2 bases, J shed 5 bases, and the junction held 9 bases outside the gene matches. The CDR3 is made up of 15 amino acids. This CDR3 reads CSVELGGRANNEQFF. The CDR3 DNA sequence: TGCAGCGTTGAACTAGGTGGGAGGGCCAACAATGAGCAGTTCTTC.

V is TRBV4-3 and J is TRBJ1-4, with TRBD1 matching 7 bases. CDR3 size: 16 residues. CDR1 and CDR2 from the germline V gene are LGHNA and YSLEER. V trimming: 1 base; J trimming: 1 base; junction bases outside the gene matches: 3. CDR3 bases: TGCGCCAGCAGCCAAGCAGGGGGAGGAACTAATGAAAAACTGTTTTTT. Amino acid sequence: CASSQAGGGTNEKLFF.

This chain uses TRBV7-8 with TRBJ2-6; D not certain. The germline V gene encodes CDR1 SGHVS and CDR2 FQNEAQ. V dropped 1 base and J dropped 2 bases, with 9 bases sitting between them. The CDR3 is 16 residues long. CDR3 sequence: CASSLGAFPGANVLTF. The CDR3 DNA sequence: TGTGCCAGCAGCTTAGGGGCCTTCCCTGGGGCCAACGTCCTGACTTTC.

The chain carries TRBV12-3 or TRBV12-4 and TRBJ1-1; possibly TRBD1 for D (6 bases). V lost 10 bases and J lost 3, with 15 bases in between. The CDR3 is 13 residues long. The CDR3 region has the DNA TGTGCCAATCACAGGGTGATGGACACTGAAGCTTTCTTT. This encodes CANHRVMDTEAFF.

The rearrangement joins TRBV13 to TRBJ2-7; 7 bases line up with TRBD2. V lost 1 base to trimming and J lost 4 bases; unmatched junction nucleotides: 7. The germline V gene encodes CDR1 PRHDT and CDR2 FYEKMQ (reference sequence). The CDR3 sequence is 15 residues long. In nucleotides, the CDR3 is TGTGCCAGCAGCTTAGTAGCTAGCGGAGCTTACGAGCAGTACTTC. Translation gives CASSLVASGAYEQYF. Using reference TRBV13 and TRBJ2-7 for the parts outside the CDR3, the full variable domain is AAGVIQSPRHLIKEKRETATLKCYPIPRHDTVYWYQQGPGQDPQFLISFYEKMQSDKGSIPDRFSAQQFSDYHSELNMSSLELGDSALYFCASSLVASGAYEQYFGPGTRLTVT.

This clone has ten or more counts. The V gene is TRBV5-5, the J gene TRBJ1-1; 8 nucleotides align to TRBD1. From germline, CDR1 is SGHKS and CDR2 YYEKEE (reference sequence). Germline trimming cut 0 bases from V and 3 bases from J; bases unmatched to any gene: 1. The CDR3 length is 14 residues. CDR3 DNA: TGTGCCAGCAGCTTGGGACAGGGGTACACTGAAGCTTTCTTT. This gives the protein CASSLGQGYTEAFF.

The J gene is TRBJ2-3, the V gene TRBV11-3, with 11 bases fitting TRBD1. V shed 5 bases, J shed 3 bases, and the junction held 1 base outside the gene matches. Germline CDR1 SGHNT, CDR2 YENEEA. This CDR3 region has 14 residues. The CDR3 DNA is TGTGCCAGCAGCGGACAGGGGGCAACAGATACGCAGTATTTT. Translating gives CASSGQGATDTQYF.

The J gene is TRBJ1-4, the V gene TRBV27; D unclear. Germline loops: CDR1 MNHEY, CDR2 SMNVEV (reference sequence). The CDR3 sequence is 15 residues long. Trimming left V 3 bases short and J 2 bases short, with 10 bases between. The CDR3 DNA follows: TGTGCCAGCAGTTTTTTGGCACAGACTAATGAAAAACTGTTTTTT. This sequence encodes CASSFLAQTNEKLFF.

V usage is TRBV29-1 and J usage is TRBJ1-2; D perhaps matches TRBD1 (5 bases). The CDR3 is 12 residues long. Germline V gives CDR1 SQVTM, CDR2 ANQGSEA. Trimming cost V 4 bases and J 4 bases, with 10 bases left between them. Written as DNA, the CDR3 is TGCAGCGTTGTGTCAGGGCTCTATGGCTACACCTTC. As protein: CSVVSGLYGYTF.

This clone has more than one count but fewer than ten. The chain uses TRBV2 and TRBJ1-1; 7 bases map to TRBD1. CDR3 length equals 14 residues. Trimming took 6 bases from V and 1 from J; bases not matched to a gene: 5. Germline CDR1 is SNHLY and CDR2 is FYNNEI. Here the CDR3 reads CASRQTGANTEAFF. The CDR3 DNA follows: TGTGCCAGCAGGCAAACAGGGGCGAACACTGAAGCTTTCTTT. Variable domain in full (rest from reference TRBV2 and TRBJ1-1): EPEVTQTPSHQVTQMGQEVILRCVPISNHLYFYWYRQILGQKVEFLVSFYNNEISEKSEIFDDQFSVERPDGSNFTLKIRSTKLEDSAMYFCASRQTGANTEAFFGQGTRLTVV.

The chain links TRBV30 to TRBJ2-1, with D maybe TRBD1 (6 bases). V was pared by 4 bases and J by 3 bases, with 7 bases between. The germline CDR1 and CDR2 sequences are GTSNPN and SVGIG (reference sequence). This CDR3 contains 12 residues. CDR3 region: CAWNRDYNEQFF. DNA for the CDR3: TGTGCCTGGAACAGGGACTACAATGAGCAGTTCTTC.

The J gene is TRBJ2-1, the V gene TRBV15; TRBD2 is a possible D gene (5 bases). The length of the CDR3 is 15 residues. The V gene lost 0 bases and the J gene lost 1 base, with 7 bases spanning the gap. Germline V gives CDR1 LNHNV, CDR2 YYDKDF (reference sequence). The CDR3 here is CATSREGGSYNEQFF. The CDR3 nucleotides are TGTGCCACCAGCAGAGAAGGCGGGTCCTACAATGAGCAGTTCTTC.

The chain recombines TRBV5-4 with TRBJ2-1; 10 bases align to TRBD2. Germline V lookup: CDR1 SGHNT, CDR2 YYREEE (reference sequence). J lost 3 bases, V lost 0 bases, and 12 bases had no gene match. The CDR3 sequence is 19 residues long. CDR3 in DNA: TGTGCCAGCAGCTTGGCCTCGGGGCTAGCGGGAGCCCACTACAATGAGCAGTTCTTC. It encodes CASSLASGLAGAHYNEQFF.

CDR3 loop: CASSLGTGFSSPLHF. The CDR3 nucleotides read TGTGCCAGCAGTTTGGGGACAGGGTTTAGTTCACCCCTCCACTTT. This chain links TRBV28 with TRBJ1-6, with 9 bases that match TRBD1. Trimming removed 3 bases from V and 9 bases from J; junction bases left unmatched: 6. Germline loops: CDR1 MDHEN, CDR2 SYDVKM. The CDR3 sequence is 15 residues long.

This clone was counted only a few times. The chain uses TRBV15 and TRBJ2-7, with D tentatively TRBD2 (6 bases). CDR1 is LNHNV, CDR2 YYDKDF, per germline (reference sequence). The V end lost 0 bases, the J end lost 0 bases, and 9 bases lay between the germline ends. There are 15 residues in the CDR3. The CDR3 spells CATSRDYGSSYEQYF. The CDR3 nucleotides read TGTGCCACCAGCAGAGATTACGGGAGCTCCTACGAGCAGTACTTC.

This rearrangement joins TRBV28 to TRBJ2-7; 8 nucleotides agree with TRBD1. The CDR3 totals 15 residues. Germline trimming cut 5 bases from V and 2 bases from J; bases unmatched to any gene: 8. The germline V gene has CDR1 MDHEN and CDR2 SYDVKM. The CDR3: CASSPQDRGAYEQYF. In nucleotides, the CDR3 is TGTGCCAGCAGTCCACAAGACAGGGGTGCCTACGAGCAGTACTTC.

DNA for the CDR3: TGTGCCAGCACTTCACGAGAGGAGGGACCCCTCCACTTT. The encoded protein is CASTSREEGPLHF. The chain combines TRBV12-3 or TRBV12-4 with TRBJ1-6; D is unclear. Trimming took off 7 bases at V and 12 bases at J, with 16 bases between the two ends. This CDR3 is built from 13 residues.

The V call is TRBV3-1 (or the pseudogene TRBV3-2), the J call TRBJ2-7; unclear D gene. This CDR3 has 15 residues. Germline loops: CDR1 LGHDT, CDR2 YNNKEL (reference sequence). V lost 2 bases, J lost 3 bases, and 14 bases lay in between. Written as DNA, the CDR3 is TGTGCCAGCAGCCAAAATTGGCAGGCAGGCTACGAGCAGTACTTC. Protein: CASSQNWQAGYEQYF.

The V and J genes are TRBV24-1 and TRBJ2-5; 8 bases agree with TRBD1. The CDR3 runs 19 residues. Germline-derived CDR1 and CDR2 are KGHDR and SFDVKD. V gave up 0 bases and J gave up 0 bases; unmatched junction bases: 11. The CDR3 nucleotides are TGTGCCACCAGTGATTTGGGGACAGGAGATGCCTTGTACCAAGAGACCCAGTACTTC. Protein sequence: CATSDLGTGDALYQETQYF.

The chain uses TRBV2 and TRBJ1-6; TRBD1 matches 7 bases. CDR3 size: 14 residues. Germline CDR1 and CDR2: SNHLY and FYNNEI. Trimming at V came to 4 bases and at J to 7 bases, leaving 4 bases not matched to a gene. The CDR3 coding sequence is TGTGCCAGCAGTGTGGGACAGAAAAATTCACCCCTCCACTTT. It encodes CASSVGQKNSPLHF.

The rearrangement uses TRBV6-5 and TRBJ1-2; D is possibly TRBD1 (6 bases). CDR3 length: 13 amino acids. V was shortened by 2 bases and J by 3 bases, with 7 bases between the two germline ends. CDR1 and CDR2 (germline): MNHEY, SVGAGI. CDR3 bases: TGTGCCAGCAGTTACCCAGGGGACTATGGCTACACCTTC. This sequence encodes CASSYPGDYGYTF.

J is TRBJ2-7 and V is TRBV3-1 (or the pseudogene TRBV3-2); 9 nucleotides agree with TRBD1. The CDR3 sequence is 16 residues long. The J segment lost 6 bases and the V segment lost 2 bases, leaving 11 bases of the junction unmatched. Germline values: CDR1 LGHDT, CDR2 YNNKEL (reference sequence). CDR3 region: CASSQPKGTGSGEQYF. For the CDR3, the DNA is TGTGCCAGCAGCCAACCGAAAGGGACAGGGTCGGGCGAGCAGTACTTC.

V gene TRBV5-4 combines with J gene TRBJ1-2; D might be TRBD1 (5 bases). This CDR3 is built from 16 residues. Germline-derived CDR1 and CDR2 are SGHNT and YYREEE (reference sequence). Deletions cut 1 base from V and 0 bases from J, with 13 bases between. The CDR3 loop reads CASSLLDNRANYGYTF. The DNA of the CDR3 is TGTGCCAGCAGCTTGCTGGACAATAGGGCTAACTATGGCTACACCTTC.

CDR3 coding DNA: TGTGCCAGCTCACAAGAGGAAATGAACACTGAAGCTTTCTTT. Amino acid sequence: CASSQEEMNTEAFF. V is TRBV18 and J is TRBJ1-1, with D hard to call. V lost 4 bases and J 0 bases, leaving 9 bases between the germline ends. The CDR3 sequence is 14 residues long. The V gene's germline CDR1 is KGHSH and CDR2 LQKENI. The whole variable domain, remainder taken from reference TRBV18 and TRBJ1-1, is NAGVMQNPRHLVRRRGQEARLRCSPMKGHSHVYWYRQLPEEGLKFMVYLQKENIIDESGMPKERFSAEFPKEGPSILRIQQVVRGDSAAYFCASSQEEMNTEAFFGQGTRLTVV.

The chain employs TRBV7-8 and TRBJ1-5, with TRBD1 matching over 8 bases. CDR3 length: 16 residues. V dropped 0 bases and J dropped 4; count of bases not matched to a gene: 5. The germline CDR1 and CDR2 sequences are SGHVS and FQNEAQ. CDR3 sequence (DNA): TGTGCCAGCAGCTTAGCTTGGGACAGGCGAAATCAGCCCCAGCATTTT. This encodes CASSLAWDRRNQPQHF.